This entry concerns a single TCR beta chain. Its target is unknown. This sample stems from a study of T cells after yellow fever vaccination. Study details: Preparing low-cell-number fractions relied on SMART-Seq v4 Ultra Low Input.

Template-switching 5'RACE yielded the TCR cDNA; a universal primer site and UMIs were added in the process. MiXCR was run by TCRdb on the 5' RACE reads, yielding one entry per CDR3 protein. Altogether approximately 300,000 distinct CDR3 sequences are present, under 15% being singletons, with the ten largest covering 0.5% to 0.6%. Between the trimmed V and J ends, which lost 0 bases and 7 bases, there was a span of 5 bases. This CDR3 has 12 residues. Germline assignment: CDR1 MNHNY and CDR2 SVGAGI (reference sequence). Study observations and caveats: Detected again after the booster were most primary-vaccination clones, at nearly 97% CD4 and 88% CD8.

The TCR was taken from a man aged 25-40 years who received the YFV17D yellow fever vaccine. This chain joins TRBV6-6 and TRBJ2-3; D gene unclear. The sample consisted of CD4+ T cells sorted from PBMCs, taken 45 days after the yellow fever booster vaccination. DNA for the CDR3: TGTGCCAGCAGTTACTCTGGGAATACGCAGTATTTT. It translates to CASSYSGNTQYF.